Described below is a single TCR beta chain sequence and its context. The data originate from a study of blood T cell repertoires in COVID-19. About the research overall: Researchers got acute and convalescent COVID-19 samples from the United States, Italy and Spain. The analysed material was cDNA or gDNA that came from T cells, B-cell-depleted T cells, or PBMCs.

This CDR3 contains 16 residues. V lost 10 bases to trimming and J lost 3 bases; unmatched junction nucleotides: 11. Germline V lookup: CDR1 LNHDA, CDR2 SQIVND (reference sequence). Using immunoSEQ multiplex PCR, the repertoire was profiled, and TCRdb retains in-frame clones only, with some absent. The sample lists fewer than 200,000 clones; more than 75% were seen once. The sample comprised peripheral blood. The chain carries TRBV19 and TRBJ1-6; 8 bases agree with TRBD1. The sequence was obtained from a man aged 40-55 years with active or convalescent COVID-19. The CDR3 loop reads CATRKDRDLYNSPLHF. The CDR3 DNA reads TGTGCCACGAGAAAGGACAGGGACCTCTATAATTCACCCCTCCACTTT.